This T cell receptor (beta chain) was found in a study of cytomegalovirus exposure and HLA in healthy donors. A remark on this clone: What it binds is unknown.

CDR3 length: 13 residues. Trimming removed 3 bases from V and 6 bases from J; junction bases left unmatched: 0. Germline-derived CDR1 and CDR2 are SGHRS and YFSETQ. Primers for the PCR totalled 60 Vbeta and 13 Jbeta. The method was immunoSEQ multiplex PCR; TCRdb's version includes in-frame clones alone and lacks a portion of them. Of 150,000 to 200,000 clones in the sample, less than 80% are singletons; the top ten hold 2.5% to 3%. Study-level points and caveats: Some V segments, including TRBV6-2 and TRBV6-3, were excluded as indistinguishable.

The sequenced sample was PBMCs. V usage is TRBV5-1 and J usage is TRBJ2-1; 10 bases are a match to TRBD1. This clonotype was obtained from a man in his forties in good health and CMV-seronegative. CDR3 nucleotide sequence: TGCGCCAGCAGCTGGGACAGGGGCAATGAGCAGTTCTTC. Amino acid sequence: CASSWDRGNEQFF.